The TCR beta chain under discussion was sequenced for a study of neurological immune-mediated disorders. Study results and limitations: As far as clinical or MRI features were concerned, none was associated with the multiple sclerosis repertoire cluster.

The CDR3 covers 18 residues. Germline CDR1 LGHNA, CDR2 YSLEER. V dropped 1 base and J dropped 2; count of bases not matched to a gene: 11. This clonotype was observed at least ten times. Its antigen is not identified. TCRdb called the 5' RACE reads again in MiXCR, with one record for every CDR3 protein. The sample shows more than 20,000 distinct CDR3 sequences, 2.5% of them seen only once. Sequenced material: PBMCs. The chain carries TRBV4-3 and TRBJ2-3, with 8 bases identical to TRBD2. This receptor was obtained from a woman in her fifties or sixties with multiple sclerosis. The CDR3 nucleotides read TGCGCCAGCAGCCAAGGTTTTCCCACTAGCGGCCACACAGATACGCAGTATTTT. Its protein product is CASSQGFPTSGHTDTQYF.